Following are 3 T cell receptor beta chains from one sample sequenced in a study of naive and memory T cell subsets (dated 2017 in TCRdb). Libraries were prepared through UMI-ligation and nested PCR. Reads for this sample came from an Illumina MiSeq. An equimolar mix of two oligonucleotides covering both TRBC1 and TRBC2 was used as the beta constant-region primer. Using fastp at Q25 and MiXCR, TCRdb reprocessed the public reads and kept productive beta chains. Each entry merges the rows of one CDR3 protein and shows their most common DNA and genes. Recorded for this sample are 130,000 to 150,000 distinct CDR3 sequences; 15% to 20% of them occurred a single time. Clones ranked in the top ten supply around 0.14% of the sample. Sequencing input: naive CD4+ T cells from blood. Reading the label with the study, this specimen's cell subset or site is: naive T cells, CD45RA high CD27+. The receptor source for this set is a human donor in good health.

The rearrangement links TRBV21-1 to TRBJ2-7; no check of the table's D call, TRBD1, against the DNA was made. TRBV21-1 is listed as a pseudogene. The CDR3 spans 14 residues. DNA of the CDR3: TGTGCCAGCAGCAAAGAGGCAGGTGGGCTAGGGCAGTACTTC. The encoded protein is CASSKEAGGLGQYF.

This chain connects TRBV6-5 to TRBJ1-1; D remains unclear. V lost 6 bases, J lost 1 base, and 18 bases lay in between. Germline CDR1 reads MNHEY; CDR2 reads SVGAGI. The CDR3 contains 16 residues. CDR3 sequence: CASSTRRVARNTEAFF. DNA of the CDR3: TGTGCCAGCAGCACGCGAAGGGTGGCGCGGAACACTGAAGCTTTCTTT.

The V and J genes are TRBV11-2 and TRBJ2-2; tentatively, D is TRBD1 (6 bases). Germline V gene data show CDR1 as SGHAT and CDR2 as FQNNGV. The CDR3 loop spans 15 amino acids. V shed 5 bases and J shed 2 bases, with 12 bases lying between them. The CDR3 region is CASSATGTNTGELFF. DNA for the CDR3: TGTGCCAGCAGCGCCACCGGGACAAACACCGGGGAGCTGTTTTTT.